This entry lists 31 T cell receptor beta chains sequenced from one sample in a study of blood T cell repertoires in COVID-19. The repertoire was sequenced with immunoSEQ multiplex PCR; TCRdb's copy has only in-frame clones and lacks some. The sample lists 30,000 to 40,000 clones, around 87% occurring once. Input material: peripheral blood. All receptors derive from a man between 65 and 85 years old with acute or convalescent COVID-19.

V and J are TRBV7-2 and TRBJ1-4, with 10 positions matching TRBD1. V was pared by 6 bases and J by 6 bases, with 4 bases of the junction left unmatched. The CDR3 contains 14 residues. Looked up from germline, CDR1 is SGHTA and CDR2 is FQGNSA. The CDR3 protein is CASRSGTGDEKLFF. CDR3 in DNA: TGTGCCAGCAGGTCCGGGACAGGGGATGAAAAACTGTTTTTT. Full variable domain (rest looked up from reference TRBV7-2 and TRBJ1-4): GAGVSQSPSNKVTEKGKDVELRCDPISGHTALYWYRQSLGQGLEFLIYFQGNSAPDKSGLPSDRFSAERTGGSVSTLTIQRTQQEDSAVYLCASRSGTGDEKLFFGSGTQLSVL.

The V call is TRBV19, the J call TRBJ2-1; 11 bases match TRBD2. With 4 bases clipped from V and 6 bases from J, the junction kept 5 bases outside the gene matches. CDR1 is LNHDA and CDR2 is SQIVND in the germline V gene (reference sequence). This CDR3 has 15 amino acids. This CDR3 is CASSTSSGGLNEQFF. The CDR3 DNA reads TGTGCCAGTAGTACCTCTAGCGGGGGGCTCAATGAGCAGTTCTTC.

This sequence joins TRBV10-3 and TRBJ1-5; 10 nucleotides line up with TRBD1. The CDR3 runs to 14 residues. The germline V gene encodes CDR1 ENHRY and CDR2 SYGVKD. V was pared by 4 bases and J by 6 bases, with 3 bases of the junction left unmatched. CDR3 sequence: CAISGGQGSQPQHF. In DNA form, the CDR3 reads TGTGCCATCAGTGGGGGACAGGGGAGTCAGCCCCAGCATTTT.

The CDR3 loop is CASSLRQGDEKLFF. The CDR3 region has the DNA TGTGCCAGCAGCTTGAGGCAGGGCGATGAAAAACTGTTTTTT. This chain links TRBV5-6 with TRBJ1-4; D perhaps matches TRBD1 (5 bases). The CDR3 contains 14 residues. Germline values: CDR1 SGHDT, CDR2 YYEEEE. Trimming stripped 1 base from V and 6 bases from J, with 10 bases between.

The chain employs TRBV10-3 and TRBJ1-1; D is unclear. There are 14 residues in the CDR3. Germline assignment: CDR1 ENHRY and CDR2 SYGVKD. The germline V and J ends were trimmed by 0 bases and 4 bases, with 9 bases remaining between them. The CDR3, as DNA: TGTGCCATCAGTGAGTCCGAGTCTGGCACTGAAGCTTTCTTT. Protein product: CAISESESGTEAFF.

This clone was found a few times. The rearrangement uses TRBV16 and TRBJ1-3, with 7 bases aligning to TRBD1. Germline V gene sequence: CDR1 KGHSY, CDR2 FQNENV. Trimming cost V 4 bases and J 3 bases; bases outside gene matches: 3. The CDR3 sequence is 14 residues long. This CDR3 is CASSPNRGGNTIYF. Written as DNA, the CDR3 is TGTGCCAGCAGCCCGAACAGGGGTGGAAACACCATATATTTT.

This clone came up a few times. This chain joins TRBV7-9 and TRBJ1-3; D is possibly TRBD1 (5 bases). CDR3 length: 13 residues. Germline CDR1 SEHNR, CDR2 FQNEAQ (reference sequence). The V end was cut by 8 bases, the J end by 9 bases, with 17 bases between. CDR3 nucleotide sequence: TGTGCCAGCGACCCACCCGGGGGTCTCACCATATATTTT. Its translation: CASDPPGGLTIYF.

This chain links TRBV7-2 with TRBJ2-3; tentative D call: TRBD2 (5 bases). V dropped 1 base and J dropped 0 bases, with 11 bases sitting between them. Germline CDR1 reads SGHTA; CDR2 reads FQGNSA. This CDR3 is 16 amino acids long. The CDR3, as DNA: TGTGCCAGCAGCTTAGGCCCACTAGGAAGCACAGATACGCAGTATTTT. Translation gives CASSLGPLGSTDTQYF.

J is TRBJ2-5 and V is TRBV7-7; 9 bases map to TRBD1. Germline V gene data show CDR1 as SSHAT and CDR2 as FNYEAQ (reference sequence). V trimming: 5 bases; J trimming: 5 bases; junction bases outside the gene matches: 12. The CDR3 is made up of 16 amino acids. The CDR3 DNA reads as TGTGCCAGCAGCCCAACCTGGGACAGGGAGTGGGAGACCCAGTACTTC. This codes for CASSPTWDREWETQYF.

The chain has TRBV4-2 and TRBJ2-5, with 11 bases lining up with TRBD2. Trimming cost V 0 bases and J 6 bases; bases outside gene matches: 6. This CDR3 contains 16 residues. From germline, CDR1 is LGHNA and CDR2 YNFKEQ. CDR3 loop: CASSQEVAGGPQTQYF. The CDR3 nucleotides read TGTGCCAGCAGCCAAGAGGTAGCGGGAGGGCCTCAGACCCAGTACTTC.

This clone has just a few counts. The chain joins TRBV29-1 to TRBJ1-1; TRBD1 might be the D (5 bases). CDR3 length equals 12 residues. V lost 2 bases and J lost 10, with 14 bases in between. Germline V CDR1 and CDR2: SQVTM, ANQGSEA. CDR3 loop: CSVEIPGLAAFF. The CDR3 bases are TGCAGCGTTGAAATTCCGGGACTTGCAGCTTTCTTT.

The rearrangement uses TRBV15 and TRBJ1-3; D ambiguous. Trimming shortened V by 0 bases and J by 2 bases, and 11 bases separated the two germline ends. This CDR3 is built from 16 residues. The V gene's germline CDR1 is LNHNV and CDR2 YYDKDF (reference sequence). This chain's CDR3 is CATSRELIGTGNTIYF. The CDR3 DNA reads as TGTGCCACCAGCAGAGAACTTATCGGGACTGGAAACACCATATATTTT.

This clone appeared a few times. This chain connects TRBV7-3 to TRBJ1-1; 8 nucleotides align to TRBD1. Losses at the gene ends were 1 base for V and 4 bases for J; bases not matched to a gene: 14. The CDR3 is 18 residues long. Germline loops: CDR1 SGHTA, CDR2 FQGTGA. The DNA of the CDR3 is TGTGCCAGCAGCTTAAAGGGAACAGGGGGACCGGGAAGCACTGAAGCTTTCTTT. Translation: CASSLKGTGGPGSTEAFF. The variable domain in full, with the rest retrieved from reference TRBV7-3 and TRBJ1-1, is GAGVSQTPSNKVTEKGKYVELRCDPISGHTALYWYRQSLGQGPEFLIYFQGTGAADDSGLPNDRFFAVRPEGSVSTLKIQRTERGDSAVYLCASSLKGTGGPGSTEAFFGQGTRLTVV.

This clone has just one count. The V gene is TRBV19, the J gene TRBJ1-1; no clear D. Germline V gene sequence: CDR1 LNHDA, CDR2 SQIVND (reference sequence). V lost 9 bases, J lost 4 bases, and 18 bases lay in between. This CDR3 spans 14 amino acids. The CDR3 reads CASLSTGMGTEAFF. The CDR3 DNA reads TGTGCCAGCCTCTCGACGGGGATGGGCACTGAAGCTTTCTTT.

CDR3 bases: TGCGCCAGCCGACAGGACATGAACACTGAAGCTTTCTTT. Protein: CASRQDMNTEAFF. The genes are TRBV5-1 and TRBJ1-1; TRBD1 might be the D (6 bases). The CDR3 has 13 amino acids. Deletions cut 7 bases from V and 0 bases from J, with 10 bases between. Germline V gene data show CDR1 as SGHRS and CDR2 as YFSETQ. The variable domain in full, completed from reference TRBV5-1 and TRBJ1-1, reads KAGVTQTPRYLIKTRGQQVTLSCSPISGHRSVSWYQQTPGQGLQFLFEYFSETQRNKGNFPGRFSGRQFSNSRSEMNVSTLELGDSALYLCASRQDMNTEAFFGQGTRLTVV.

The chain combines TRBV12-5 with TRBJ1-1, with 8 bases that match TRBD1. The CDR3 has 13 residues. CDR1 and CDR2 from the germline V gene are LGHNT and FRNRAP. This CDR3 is CAATGAVDTEAFF. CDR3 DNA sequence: TGTGCAGCGACAGGGGCGGTGGACACTGAAGCTTTCTTT.

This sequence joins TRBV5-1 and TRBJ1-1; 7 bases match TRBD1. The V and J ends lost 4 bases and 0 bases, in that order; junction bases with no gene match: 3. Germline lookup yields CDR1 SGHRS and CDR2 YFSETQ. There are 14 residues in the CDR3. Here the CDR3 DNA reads TGCGCCAGCAGCCTGACAGGGTTGAACACTGAAGCTTTCTTT. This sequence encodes CASSLTGLNTEAFF. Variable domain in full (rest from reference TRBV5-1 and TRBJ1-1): KAGVTQTPRYLIKTRGQQVTLSCSPISGHRSVSWYQQTPGQGLQFLFEYFSETQRNKGNFPGRFSGRQFSNSRSEMNVSTLELGDSALYLCASSLTGLNTEAFFGQGTRLTVV.

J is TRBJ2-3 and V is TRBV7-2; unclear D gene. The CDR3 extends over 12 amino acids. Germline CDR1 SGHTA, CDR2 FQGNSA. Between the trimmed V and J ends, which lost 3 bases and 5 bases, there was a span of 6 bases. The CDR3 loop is CASSFYEDTQYF. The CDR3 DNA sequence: TGTGCCAGCAGCTTCTACGAAGATACGCAGTATTTT.

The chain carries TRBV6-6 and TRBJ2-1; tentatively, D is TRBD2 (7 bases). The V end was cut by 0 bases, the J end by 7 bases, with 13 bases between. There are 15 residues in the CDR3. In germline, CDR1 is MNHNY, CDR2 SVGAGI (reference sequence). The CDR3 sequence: CASSYSVAGANEQFF. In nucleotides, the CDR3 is TGTGCCAGCAGTTACTCAGTCGCGGGGGCGAATGAGCAGTTCTTC.

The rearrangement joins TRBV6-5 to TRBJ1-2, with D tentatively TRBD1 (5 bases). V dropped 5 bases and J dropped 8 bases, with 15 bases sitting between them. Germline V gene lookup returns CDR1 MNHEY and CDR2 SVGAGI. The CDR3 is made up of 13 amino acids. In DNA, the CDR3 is TGTGCCAGCAGTACAGGACCGCGAAGAGGCTACACCTTC. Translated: CASSTGPRRGYTF.

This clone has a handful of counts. CDR3 bases: TGTGCCAGCAGCTTAGTGACAGGGGTAAGCGACCCTGAAGCTTTCTTT. Protein sequence: CASSLVTGVSDPEAFF. The chain links TRBV11-1 to TRBJ1-1, with 8 bases aligning to TRBD1. The CDR3 runs to 16 residues. CDR1 is SGHAT, CDR2 FQDESV, per germline (reference sequence). With V trimmed by 1 base and J by 6 bases, 10 bases remained unmatched.

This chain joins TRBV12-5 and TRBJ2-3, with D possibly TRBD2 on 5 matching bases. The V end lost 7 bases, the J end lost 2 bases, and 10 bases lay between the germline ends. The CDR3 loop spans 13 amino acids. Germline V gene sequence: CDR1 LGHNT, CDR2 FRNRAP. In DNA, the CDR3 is TGTGCTAGTGTTGAACTAGTCACAGATACGCAGTATTTT. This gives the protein CASVELVTDTQYF.

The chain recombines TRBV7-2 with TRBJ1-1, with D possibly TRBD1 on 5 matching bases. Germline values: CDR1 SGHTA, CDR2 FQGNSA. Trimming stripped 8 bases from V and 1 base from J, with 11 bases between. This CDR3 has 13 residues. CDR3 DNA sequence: TGTGCCAGCTCGGGGGGGACGAACACTGAAGCTTTCTTT. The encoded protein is CASSGGTNTEAFF.

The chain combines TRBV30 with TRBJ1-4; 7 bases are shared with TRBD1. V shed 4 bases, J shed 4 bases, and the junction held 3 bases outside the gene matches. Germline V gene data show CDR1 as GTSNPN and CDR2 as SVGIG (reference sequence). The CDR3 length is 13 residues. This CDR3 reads CAWTGDSNEKLFF. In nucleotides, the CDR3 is TGTGCCTGGACAGGGGACAGTAATGAAAAACTGTTTTTT.

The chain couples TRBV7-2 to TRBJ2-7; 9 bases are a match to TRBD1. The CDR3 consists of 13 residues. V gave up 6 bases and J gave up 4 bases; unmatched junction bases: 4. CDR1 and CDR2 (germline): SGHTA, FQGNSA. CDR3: CASRPTGGYEQYF. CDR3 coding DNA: TGTGCCAGCAGACCGACAGGGGGGTACGAGCAGTACTTC.

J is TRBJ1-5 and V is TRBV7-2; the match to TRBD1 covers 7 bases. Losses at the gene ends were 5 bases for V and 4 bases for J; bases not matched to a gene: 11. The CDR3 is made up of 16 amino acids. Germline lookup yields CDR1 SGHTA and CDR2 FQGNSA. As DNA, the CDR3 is TGTGCCAGCAGCCTAGTGGGGTTACAGGGGAATCAGCCCCAGCATTTT. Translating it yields CASSLVGLQGNQPQHF. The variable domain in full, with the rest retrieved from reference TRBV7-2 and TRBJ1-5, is GAGVSQSPSNKVTEKGKDVELRCDPISGHTALYWYRQSLGQGLEFLIYFQGNSAPDKSGLPSDRFSAERTGGSVSTLTIQRTQQEDSAVYLCASSLVGLQGNQPQHFGDGTRLSIL.

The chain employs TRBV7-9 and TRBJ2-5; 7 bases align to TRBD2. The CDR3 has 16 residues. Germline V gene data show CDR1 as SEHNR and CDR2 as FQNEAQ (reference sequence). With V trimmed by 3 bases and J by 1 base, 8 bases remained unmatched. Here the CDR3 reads CASSFGRVGSQETQYF. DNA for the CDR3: TGTGCCAGCAGCTTTGGGAGGGTGGGGTCCCAAGAGACCCAGTACTTC. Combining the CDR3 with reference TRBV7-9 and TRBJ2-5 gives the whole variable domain DTGVSQNPRHKITKRGQNVTFRCDPISEHNRLYWYRQTLGQGPEFLTYFQNEAQLEKSRLLSDRFSAERPKGSFSTLEIQRTEQGDSAMYLCASSFGRVGSQETQYFGPGTRLLVL.

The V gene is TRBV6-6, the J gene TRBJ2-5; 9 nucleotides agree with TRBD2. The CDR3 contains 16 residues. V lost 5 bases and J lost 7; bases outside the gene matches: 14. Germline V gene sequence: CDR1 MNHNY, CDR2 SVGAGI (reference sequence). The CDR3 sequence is CASSRQLAGEAWTQYF. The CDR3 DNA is TGTGCCAGCAGTAGACAATTAGCGGGAGAAGCCTGGACCCAGTACTTC.

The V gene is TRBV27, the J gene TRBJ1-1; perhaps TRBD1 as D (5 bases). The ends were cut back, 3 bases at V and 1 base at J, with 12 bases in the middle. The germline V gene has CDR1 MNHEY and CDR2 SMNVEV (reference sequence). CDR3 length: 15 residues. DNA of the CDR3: TGTGCCAGCAGTTTCTACTTCCAGGGGAACACTGAAGCTTTCTTT. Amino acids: CASSFYFQGNTEAFF.

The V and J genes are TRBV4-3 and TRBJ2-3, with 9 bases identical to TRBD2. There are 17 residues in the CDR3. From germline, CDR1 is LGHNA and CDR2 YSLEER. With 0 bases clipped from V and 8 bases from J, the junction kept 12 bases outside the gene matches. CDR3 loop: CASSQDWSGGSVVTQYF. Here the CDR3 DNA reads TGCGCCAGCAGCCAAGATTGGAGCGGGGGGTCGGTGGTTACGCAGTATTTT.

In DNA, the CDR3 is TGTGCCAGCAGCGTAGGTCCACCCAGCACTGAAGCTTTCTTT. Translated: CASSVGPPSTEAFF. The rearrangement links TRBV9 to TRBJ1-1; D remains unclear. The germline CDR1 and CDR2 sequences are SGDLS and YYNGEE. Trimming took 0 bases from V and 4 from J, leaving 10 bases between them. The CDR3 loop spans 14 amino acids.